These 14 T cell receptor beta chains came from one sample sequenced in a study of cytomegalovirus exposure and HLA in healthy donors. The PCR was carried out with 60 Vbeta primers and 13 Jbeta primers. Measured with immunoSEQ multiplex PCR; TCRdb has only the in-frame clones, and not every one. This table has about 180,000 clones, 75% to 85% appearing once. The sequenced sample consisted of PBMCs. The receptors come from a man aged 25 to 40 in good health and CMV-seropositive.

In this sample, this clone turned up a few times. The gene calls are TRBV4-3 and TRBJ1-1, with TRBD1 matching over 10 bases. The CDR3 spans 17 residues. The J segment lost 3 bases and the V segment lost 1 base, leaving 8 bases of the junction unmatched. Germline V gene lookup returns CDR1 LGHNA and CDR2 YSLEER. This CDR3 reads CASSQARTGTGDTEAFF. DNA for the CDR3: TGCGCCAGCAGCCAAGCCCGAACCGGGACAGGGGACACTGAAGCTTTCTTT.

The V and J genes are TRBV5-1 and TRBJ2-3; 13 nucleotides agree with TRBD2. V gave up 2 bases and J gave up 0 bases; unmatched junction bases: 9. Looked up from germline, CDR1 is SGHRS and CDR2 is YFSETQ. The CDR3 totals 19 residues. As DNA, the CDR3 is TGCGCCAGCAGCTTACGACTAGCGGGAGGTCCGACTAGCACAGATACGCAGTATTTT. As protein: CASSLRLAGGPTSTDTQYF.

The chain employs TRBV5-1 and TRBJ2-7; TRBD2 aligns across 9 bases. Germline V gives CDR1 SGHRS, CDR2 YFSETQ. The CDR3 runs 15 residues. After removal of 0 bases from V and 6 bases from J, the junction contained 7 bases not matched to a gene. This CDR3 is CASSLVAGEVGEQYF. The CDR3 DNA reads TGCGCCAGCAGCTTGGTAGCGGGAGAAGTTGGCGAGCAGTACTTC.

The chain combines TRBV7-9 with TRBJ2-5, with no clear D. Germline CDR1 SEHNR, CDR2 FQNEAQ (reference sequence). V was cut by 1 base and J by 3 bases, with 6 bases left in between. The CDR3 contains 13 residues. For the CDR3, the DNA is TGTGCCAGCAGCTTAGTCTTTAAAGAGACCCAGTACTTC. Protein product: CASSLVFKETQYF.

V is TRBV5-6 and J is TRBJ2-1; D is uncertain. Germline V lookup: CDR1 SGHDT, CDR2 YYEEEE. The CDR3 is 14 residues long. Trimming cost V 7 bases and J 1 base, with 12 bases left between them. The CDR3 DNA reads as TGTGCCAGCCTCTTAAGGAGATCCTACAATGAGCAGTTCTTC. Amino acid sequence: CASLLRRSYNEQFF.

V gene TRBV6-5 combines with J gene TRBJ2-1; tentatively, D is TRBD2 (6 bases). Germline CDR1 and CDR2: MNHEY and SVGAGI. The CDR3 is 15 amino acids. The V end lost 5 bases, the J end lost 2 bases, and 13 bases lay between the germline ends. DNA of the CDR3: TGTGCCAGCAGTAAGTGGAGCGGGCCCTACAATGAGCAGTTCTTC. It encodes CASSKWSGPYNEQFF.

The CDR3 DNA sequence: TGTGCCAGCAGCTTAGATGTAAAGACTAAAGCTTTCTTT. Translating gives CASSLDVKTKAFF. The chain employs TRBV11-3 and TRBJ1-1; D is unresolved. Germline V lookup: CDR1 SGHNT, CDR2 YENEEA. This CDR3 is built from 13 residues. The V and J ends lost 0 bases and 9 bases respectively, with 11 bases between them.

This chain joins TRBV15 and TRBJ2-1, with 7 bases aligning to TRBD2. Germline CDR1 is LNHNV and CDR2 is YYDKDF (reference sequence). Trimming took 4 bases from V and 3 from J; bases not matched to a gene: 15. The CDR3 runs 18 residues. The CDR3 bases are TGTGCCACCAGCAATGGGCCTTTTCTAGCGGAGAACTACAATGAGCAGTTCTTC. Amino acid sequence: CATSNGPFLAENYNEQFF.

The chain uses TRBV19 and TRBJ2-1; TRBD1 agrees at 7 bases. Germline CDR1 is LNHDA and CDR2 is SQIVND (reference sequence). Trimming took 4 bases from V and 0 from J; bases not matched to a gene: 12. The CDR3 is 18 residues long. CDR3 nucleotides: TGTGCCAGTAGTACAAGGGACAGCCCCTCGAGCTCCTACAATGAGCAGTTCTTC. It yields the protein CASSTRDSPSSSYNEQFF.

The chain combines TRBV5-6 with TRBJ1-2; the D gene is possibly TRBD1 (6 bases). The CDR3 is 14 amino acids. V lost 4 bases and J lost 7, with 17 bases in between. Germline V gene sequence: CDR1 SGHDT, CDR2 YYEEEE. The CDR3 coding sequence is TGTGCCAGCAGCCGGGGGGGGGCCGGTCCTGGCTACACCTTC. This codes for CASSRGGAGPGYTF.

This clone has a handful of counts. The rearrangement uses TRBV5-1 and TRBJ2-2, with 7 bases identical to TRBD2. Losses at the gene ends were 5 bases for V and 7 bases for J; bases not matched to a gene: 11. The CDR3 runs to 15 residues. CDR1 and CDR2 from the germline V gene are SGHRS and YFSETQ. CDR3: CASRLATREGGELFF. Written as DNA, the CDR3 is TGCGCCAGCAGACTAGCGACTAGAGAGGGCGGGGAGCTGTTTTTT.

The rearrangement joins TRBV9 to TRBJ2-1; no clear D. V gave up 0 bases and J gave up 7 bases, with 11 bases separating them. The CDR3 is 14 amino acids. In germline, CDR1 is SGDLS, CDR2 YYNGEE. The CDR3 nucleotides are TGTGCCAGCAGCGTAGGAGCAGGTATGAATGAGCAGTTCTTC. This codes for CASSVGAGMNEQFF. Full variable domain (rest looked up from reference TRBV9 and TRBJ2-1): DSGVTQTPKHLITATGQRVTLRCSPRSGDLSVYWYQQSLDQGLQFLIQYYNGEERAKGNILERFSAQQFPDLHSELNLSSLELGDSALYFCASSVGAGMNEQFFGPGTRLTVL.

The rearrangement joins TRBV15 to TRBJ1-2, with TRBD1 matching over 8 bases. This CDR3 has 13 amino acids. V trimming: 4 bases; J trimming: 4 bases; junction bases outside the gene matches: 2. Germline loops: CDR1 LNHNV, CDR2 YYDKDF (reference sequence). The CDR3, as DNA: TGTGCCACCAGCAACGACAGGGGCTATGGCTACACCTTC. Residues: CATSNDRGYGYTF.

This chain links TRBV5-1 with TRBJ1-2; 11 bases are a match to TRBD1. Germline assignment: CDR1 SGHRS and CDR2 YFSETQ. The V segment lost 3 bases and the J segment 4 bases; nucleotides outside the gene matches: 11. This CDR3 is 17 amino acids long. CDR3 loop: CASSYGRTGGVGYGYTF. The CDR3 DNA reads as TGCGCCAGCAGCTATGGCCGGACAGGGGGCGTTGGCTATGGCTACACCTTC.